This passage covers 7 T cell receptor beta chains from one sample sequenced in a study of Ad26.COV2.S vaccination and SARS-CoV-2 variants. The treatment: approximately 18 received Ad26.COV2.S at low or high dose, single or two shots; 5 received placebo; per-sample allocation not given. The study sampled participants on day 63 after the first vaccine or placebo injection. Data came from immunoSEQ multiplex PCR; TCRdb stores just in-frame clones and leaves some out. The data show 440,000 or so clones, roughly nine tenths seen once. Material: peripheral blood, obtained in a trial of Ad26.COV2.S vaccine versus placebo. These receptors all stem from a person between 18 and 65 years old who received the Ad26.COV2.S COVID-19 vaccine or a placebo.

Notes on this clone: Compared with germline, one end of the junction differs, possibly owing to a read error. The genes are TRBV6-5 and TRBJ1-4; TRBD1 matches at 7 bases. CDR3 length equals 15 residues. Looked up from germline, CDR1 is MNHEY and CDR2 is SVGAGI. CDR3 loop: CASSHSTGPNEKLFF. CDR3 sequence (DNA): TGTGCCAGCAGTCACTCGACAGGGCCAAATGAAAAACTGTTTTTT.

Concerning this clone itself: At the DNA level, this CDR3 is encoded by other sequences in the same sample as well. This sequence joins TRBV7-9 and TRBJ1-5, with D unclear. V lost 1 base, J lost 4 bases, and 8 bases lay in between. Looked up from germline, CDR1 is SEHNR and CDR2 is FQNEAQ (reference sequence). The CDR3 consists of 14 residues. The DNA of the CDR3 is TGTGCCAGCAGCTTAGGGACGGGTAATCAGCCCCAGCATTTT. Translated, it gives CASSLGTGNQPQHF.

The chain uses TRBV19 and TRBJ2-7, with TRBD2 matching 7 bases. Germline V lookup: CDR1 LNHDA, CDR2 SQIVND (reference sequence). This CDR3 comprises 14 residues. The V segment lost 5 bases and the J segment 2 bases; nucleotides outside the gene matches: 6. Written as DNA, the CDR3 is TGTGCCAGTAGTCTTGCTAGCGGAACCTACGAGCAGTACTTC. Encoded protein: CASSLASGTYEQYF.

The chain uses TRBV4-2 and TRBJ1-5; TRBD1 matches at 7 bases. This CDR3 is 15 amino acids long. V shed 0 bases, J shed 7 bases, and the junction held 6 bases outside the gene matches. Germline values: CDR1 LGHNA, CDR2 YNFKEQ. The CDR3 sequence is CASSQEPRGRQPQHF. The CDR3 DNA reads TGTGCCAGCAGCCAAGAACCCAGGGGGAGGCAGCCCCAGCATTTT.

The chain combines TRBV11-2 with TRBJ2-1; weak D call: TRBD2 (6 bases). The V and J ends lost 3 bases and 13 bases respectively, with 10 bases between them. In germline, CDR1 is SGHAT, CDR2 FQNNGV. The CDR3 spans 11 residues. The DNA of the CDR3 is TGTGCCAGCAGCTTGGGACTTCTTCAGTTCTTC. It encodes CASSLGLLQFF.

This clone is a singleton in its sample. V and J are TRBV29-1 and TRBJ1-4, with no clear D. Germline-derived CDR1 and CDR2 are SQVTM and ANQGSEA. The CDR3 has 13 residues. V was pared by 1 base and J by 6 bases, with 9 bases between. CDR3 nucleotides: TGCAGCGTTGAAGGCGAGGGTGATGAAAAACTGTTTTTT. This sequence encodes CSVEGEGDEKLFF. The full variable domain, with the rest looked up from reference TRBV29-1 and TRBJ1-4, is SAVISQKPSRDICQRGTSLTIQCQVDSQVTMMFWYRQQPGQSLTLIATANQGSEATYESGFVIDKFPISRPNLTFSTLTVSNMSPEDSSIYLCSVEGEGDEKLFFGSGTQLSVL.

The CDR3 spells CASSPNRGSGTEAFF. Written as DNA, the CDR3 is TGTGCCAGCAGCCCGAATAGGGGTTCAGGGACTGAAGCTTTCTTT. The rearrangement joins TRBV5-4 to TRBJ1-1, with D perhaps TRBD1 (5 bases). The CDR3 sequence is 15 residues long. Per germline, CDR1 SGHNT and CDR2 YYREEE (reference sequence). V gave up 4 bases and J gave up 5 bases, with 18 bases separating them. Drawing the rest from reference TRBV5-4 and TRBJ1-1, the complete variable domain is ETGVTQSPTHLIKTRGQQVTLRCSSQSGHNTVSWYQQALGQGPQFIFQYYREEENGRGNFPPRFSGLQFPNYSSELNVNALELDDSALYLCASSPNRGSGTEAFFGQGTRLTVV.